The clone carrying this TCR beta chain was seen more than once but under ten times. Arm-PCR of CDR3 regions with iRepertoire HTBI primers generated TCR beta libraries. TCRdb passed the multiplex PCR reads through MiXCR, listing each CDR3 protein once. Found here are hundreds of thousands of distinct CDR3 sequences, about 16% of them singletons; the top ten hold 25%. These data originate in a study of regulatory T cells in long-lasting Graves disease. Specified time point: newly diagnosed GD, antithyroid drugs for less than 3 months. TCR sequences were obtained from RNA taken from PBMCs. Germline V CDR1 and CDR2: DFQATT, SNEGSKA (reference sequence). This CDR3 spans 14 amino acids. Trimming removed 6 bases at V and 6 bases at J, with 15 bases between. The data also belong to a second study, concerning T cells in Graves' hyperthyroidism and ophthalmopathy.

The chain joins TRBV20-1 to TRBJ1-6; D uncertain. This receptor was obtained from a woman aged 35 to 59 with Graves disease. Sequencing was performed on peripheral blood mononuclear cells (PBMCs), taken at new diagnosis, from a patient treated with antithyroid drugs. The CDR3 DNA is TGCAGTGCCGAGGACGGAACTCTTAATTCACCCCTCCACTTT. Translation gives CSAEDGTLNSPLHF.